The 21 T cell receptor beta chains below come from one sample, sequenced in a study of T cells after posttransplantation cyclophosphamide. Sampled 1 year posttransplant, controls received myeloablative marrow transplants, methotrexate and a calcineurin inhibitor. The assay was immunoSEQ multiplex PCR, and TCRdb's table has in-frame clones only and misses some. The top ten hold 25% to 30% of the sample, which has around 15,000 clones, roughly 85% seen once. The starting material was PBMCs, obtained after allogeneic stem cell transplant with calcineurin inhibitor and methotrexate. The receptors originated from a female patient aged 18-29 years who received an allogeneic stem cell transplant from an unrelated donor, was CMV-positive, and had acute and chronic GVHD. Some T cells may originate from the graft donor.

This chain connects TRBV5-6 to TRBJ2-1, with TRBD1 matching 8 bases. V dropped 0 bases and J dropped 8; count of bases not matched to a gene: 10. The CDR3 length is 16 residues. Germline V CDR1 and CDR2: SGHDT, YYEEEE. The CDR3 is CASSLARQGTRDEQFF. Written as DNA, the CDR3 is TGTGCCAGCAGCTTGGCACGACAGGGGACTCGGGATGAGCAGTTCTTC.

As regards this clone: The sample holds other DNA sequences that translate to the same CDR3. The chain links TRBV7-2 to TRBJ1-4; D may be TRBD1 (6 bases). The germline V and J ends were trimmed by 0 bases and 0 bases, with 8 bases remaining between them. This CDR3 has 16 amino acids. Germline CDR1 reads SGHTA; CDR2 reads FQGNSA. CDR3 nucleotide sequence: TGTGCCAGCAGCTTAGCGGGGGCAGCAACTAATGAAAAACTGTTTTTT. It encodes CASSLAGAATNEKLFF.

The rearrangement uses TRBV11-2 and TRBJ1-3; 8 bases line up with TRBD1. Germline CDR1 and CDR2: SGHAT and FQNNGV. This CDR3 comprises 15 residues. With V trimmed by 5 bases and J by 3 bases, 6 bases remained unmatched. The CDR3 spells CASSPPGQDGNTIYF. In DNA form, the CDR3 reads TGTGCCAGCAGCCCTCCGGGACAGGATGGAAACACCATATATTTT.

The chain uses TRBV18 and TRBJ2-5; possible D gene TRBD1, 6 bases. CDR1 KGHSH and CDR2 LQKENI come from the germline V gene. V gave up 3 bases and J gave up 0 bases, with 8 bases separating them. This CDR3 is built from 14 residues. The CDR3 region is CASSPGTNQETQYF. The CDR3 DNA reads TGTGCCAGCTCACCCGGGACAAACCAAGAGACCCAGTACTTC.

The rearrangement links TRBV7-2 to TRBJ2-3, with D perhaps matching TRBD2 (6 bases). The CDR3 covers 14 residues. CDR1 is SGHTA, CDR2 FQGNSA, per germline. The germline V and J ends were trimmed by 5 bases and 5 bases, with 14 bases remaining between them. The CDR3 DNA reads TGTGCCAGCAGCCCAGCGGGTGGGGTAGATACGCAGTATTTT. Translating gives CASSPAGGVDTQYF.

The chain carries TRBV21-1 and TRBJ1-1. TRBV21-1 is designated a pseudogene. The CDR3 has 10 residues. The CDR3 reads CASKHTEAFF. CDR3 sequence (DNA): TGTGCCAGCAAGCACACTGAAGCTTTCTTT.

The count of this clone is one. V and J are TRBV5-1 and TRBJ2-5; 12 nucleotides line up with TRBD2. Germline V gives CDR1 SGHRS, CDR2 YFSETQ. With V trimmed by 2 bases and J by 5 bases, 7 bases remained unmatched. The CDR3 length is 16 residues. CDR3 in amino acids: CASSFLTSGSFETQYF. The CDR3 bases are TGCGCCAGCAGCTTCCTGACTAGCGGGAGTTTCGAGACCCAGTACTTC.

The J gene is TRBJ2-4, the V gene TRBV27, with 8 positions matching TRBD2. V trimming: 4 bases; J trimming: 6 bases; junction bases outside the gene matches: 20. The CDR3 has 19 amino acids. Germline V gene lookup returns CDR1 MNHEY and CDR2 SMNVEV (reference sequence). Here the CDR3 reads CASSSSAPLAGTTRNIQYF. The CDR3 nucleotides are TGTGCCAGCAGTTCCTCAGCCCCCTTAGCGGGGACGACCCGAAACATTCAGTACTTC.

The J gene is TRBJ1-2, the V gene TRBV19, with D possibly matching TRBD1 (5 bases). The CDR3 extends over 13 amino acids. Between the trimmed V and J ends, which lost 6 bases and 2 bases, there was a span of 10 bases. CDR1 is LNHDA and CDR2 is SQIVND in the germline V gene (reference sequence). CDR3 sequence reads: CASRVGQNYGYTF. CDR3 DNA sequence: TGTGCCAGTAGGGTGGGGCAGAACTATGGCTACACCTTC.

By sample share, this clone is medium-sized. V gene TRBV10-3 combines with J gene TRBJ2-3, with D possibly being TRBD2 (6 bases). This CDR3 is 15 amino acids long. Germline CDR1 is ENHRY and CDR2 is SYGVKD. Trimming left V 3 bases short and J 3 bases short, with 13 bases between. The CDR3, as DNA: TGTGCCATCAGTGACACGTCGGGAGATACAGATACGCAGTATTTT. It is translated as CAISDTSGDTDTQYF.

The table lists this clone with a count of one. The CDR3 spells CASSSTGGSYEQYF. The CDR3 bases are TGTGCCAGTAGTTCTACAGGGGGCTCTTACGAGCAGTACTTC. The chain employs TRBV19 and TRBJ2-7; 9 bases are shared with TRBD1. The germline V gene encodes CDR1 LNHDA and CDR2 SQIVND (reference sequence). Trimming cost V 5 bases and J 4 bases; bases outside gene matches: 6. This CDR3 spans 14 amino acids.

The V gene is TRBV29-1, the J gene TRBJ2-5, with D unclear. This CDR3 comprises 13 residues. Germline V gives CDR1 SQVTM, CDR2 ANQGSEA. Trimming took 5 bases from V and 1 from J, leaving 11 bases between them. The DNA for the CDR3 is TGCAGCGTTACCCGAGGTAGCCAAGAGACCCAGTACTTC. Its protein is CSVTRGSQETQYF. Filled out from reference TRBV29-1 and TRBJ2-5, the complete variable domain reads SAVISQKPSRDICQRGTSLTIQCQVDSQVTMMFWYRQQPGQSLTLIATANQGSEATYESGFVIDKFPISRPNLTFSTLTVSNMSPEDSSIYLCSVTRGSQETQYFGPGTRLLVL.

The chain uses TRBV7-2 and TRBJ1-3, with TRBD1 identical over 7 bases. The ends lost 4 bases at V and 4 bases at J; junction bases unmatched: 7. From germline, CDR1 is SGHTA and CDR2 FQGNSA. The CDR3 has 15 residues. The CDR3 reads CASSSNRGKGNTIYF. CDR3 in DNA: TGTGCCAGCAGCTCAAACAGGGGAAAAGGAAACACCATATATTTT. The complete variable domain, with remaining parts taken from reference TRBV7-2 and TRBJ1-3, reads GAGVSQSPSNKVTEKGKDVELRCDPISGHTALYWYRQSLGQGLEFLIYFQGNSAPDKSGLPSDRFSAERTGGSVSTLTIQRTQQEDSAVYLCASSSNRGKGNTIYFGEGSWLTVV.

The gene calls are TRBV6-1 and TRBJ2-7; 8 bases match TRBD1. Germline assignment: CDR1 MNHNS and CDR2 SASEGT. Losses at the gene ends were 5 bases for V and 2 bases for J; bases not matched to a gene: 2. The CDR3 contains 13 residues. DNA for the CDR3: TGTGCCAGCAGTCCAGGGGGCCCCTACGAGCAGTACTTC. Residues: CASSPGGPYEQYF.

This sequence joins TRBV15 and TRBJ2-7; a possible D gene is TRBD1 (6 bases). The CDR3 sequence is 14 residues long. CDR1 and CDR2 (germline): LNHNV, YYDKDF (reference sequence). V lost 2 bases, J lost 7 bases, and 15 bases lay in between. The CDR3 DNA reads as TGTGCCACCAGCAGACCGGGACAATCGGTAGAGCAGTACTTC. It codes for CATSRPGQSVEQYF.

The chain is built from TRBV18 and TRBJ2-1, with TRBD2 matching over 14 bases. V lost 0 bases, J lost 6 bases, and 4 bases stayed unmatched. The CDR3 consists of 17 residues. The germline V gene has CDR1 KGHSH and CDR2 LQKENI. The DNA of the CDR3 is TGTGCCAGCTCACCACCACCCGGGACTAGCGGGAGCAATGAGCAGTTCTTC. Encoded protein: CASSPPPGTSGSNEQFF.

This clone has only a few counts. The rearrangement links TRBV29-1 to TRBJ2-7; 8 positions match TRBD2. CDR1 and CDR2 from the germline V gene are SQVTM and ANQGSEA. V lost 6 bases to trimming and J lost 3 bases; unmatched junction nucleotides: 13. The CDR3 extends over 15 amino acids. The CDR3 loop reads CSVRGGLAGRYEQYF. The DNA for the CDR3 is TGCAGCGTCCGGGGGGGGCTAGCGGGCCGCTACGAGCAGTACTTC.

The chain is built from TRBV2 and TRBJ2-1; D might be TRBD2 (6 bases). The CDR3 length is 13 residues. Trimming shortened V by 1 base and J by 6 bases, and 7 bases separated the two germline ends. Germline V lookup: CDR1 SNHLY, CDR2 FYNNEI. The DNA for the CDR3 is TGTGCCAGCAGTGAAGTGGGGGGCAATGAGCAGTTCTTC. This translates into CASSEVGGNEQFF.

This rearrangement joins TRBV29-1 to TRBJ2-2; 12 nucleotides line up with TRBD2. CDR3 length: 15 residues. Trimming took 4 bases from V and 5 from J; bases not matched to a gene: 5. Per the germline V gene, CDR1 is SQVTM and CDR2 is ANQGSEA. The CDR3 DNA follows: TGCAGCGTTGCTCTAGCGGGAGGGAATACCGGGGAGCTGTTTTTT. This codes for CSVALAGGNTGELFF.

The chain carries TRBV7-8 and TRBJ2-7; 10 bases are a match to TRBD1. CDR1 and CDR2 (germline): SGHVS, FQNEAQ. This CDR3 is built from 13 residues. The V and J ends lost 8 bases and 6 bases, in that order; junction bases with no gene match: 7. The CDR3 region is CASFGTGVFEQYF. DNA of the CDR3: TGTGCCAGCTTCGGGACAGGGGTATTCGAGCAGTACTTC.

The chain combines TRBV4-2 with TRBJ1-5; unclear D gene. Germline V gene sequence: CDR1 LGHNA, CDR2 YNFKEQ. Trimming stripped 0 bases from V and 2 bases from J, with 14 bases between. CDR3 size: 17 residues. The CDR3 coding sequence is TGTGCCAGCAGCCAAGATCCAACCGGGTGGGGCAATCAGCCCCAGCATTTT. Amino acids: CASSQDPTGWGNQPQHF.